Below are 16 T cell receptor beta chains sequenced from a single sample in a study of T cell responses to AZD1222 COVID-19 vaccine. Here immunoSEQ multiplex PCR was the method, and the copy in TCRdb shows in-frame clones only, minus some. The data contain 150,000 to 180,000 clones, approximately 90% of them singletons. The input for sequencing was peripheral blood, taken 28 days after the second AZD1222 dose. The receptors come from an adult who received the AZD1222 COVID-19 vaccine.

This clone showed up just a few times. The chain carries TRBV11-2 and TRBJ2-3, with 7 bases lining up with TRBD2. The germline CDR1 and CDR2 sequences are SGHAT and FQNNGV. V lost 6 bases to trimming and J lost 1 base; unmatched junction nucleotides: 13. The CDR3 spans 17 residues. CDR3 residues: CASRTGLGKSRTDTQYF. The CDR3 nucleotides read TGTGCCAGCAGAACAGGACTAGGGAAGTCTCGCACAGATACGCAGTATTTT.

J is TRBJ2-7 and V is TRBV5-1; TRBD1 aligns across 8 bases. The CDR3 is 15 residues long. J was trimmed by 1 base and V by 5 bases; bases with no gene match: 8. CDR1 SGHRS and CDR2 YFSETQ come from the germline V gene. In DNA, the CDR3 is TGCGCCAGCAGGGGGTACGGGACAGGATCCTACGAGCAGTACTTC. Its translation: CASRGYGTGSYEQYF.

The gene calls are TRBV6-1 and TRBJ1-6; 9 nucleotides match TRBD1. Germline values: CDR1 MNHNS, CDR2 SASEGT. With 0 bases clipped from V and 8 bases from J, the junction kept 11 bases outside the gene matches. CDR3 length: 18 amino acids. The CDR3 nucleotides are TGTGCCAGCAGTGAAGCGTCCCCGGGACAGGGCTGGGATTCACCCCTCCACTTT. This codes for CASSEASPGQGWDSPLHF.

This clone has only one observation. The chain carries TRBV7-2 and TRBJ2-1; 14 bases map to TRBD2. The CDR3 length is 16 residues. Germline V lookup: CDR1 SGHTA, CDR2 FQGNSA. V shed 6 bases, J shed 9 bases, and the junction held 10 bases outside the gene matches. DNA of the CDR3: TGTGCCAGCAGGGATAGACTAGCGGGAGGGCGGGGTGAGCAGTTCTTC. Protein product: CASRDRLAGGRGEQFF.

The sample holds one count of this clone. The rearrangement uses TRBV5-1 and TRBJ2-1; the D gene could be TRBD1 or TRBD2 (5 bases each). The germline V gene encodes CDR1 SGHRS and CDR2 YFSETQ. The CDR3 has 16 amino acids. V was cut by 2 bases and J by 2 bases, with 14 bases left in between. CDR3 sequence: CASSFGLGTAYNEQFF. As DNA, the CDR3 is TGCGCCAGCAGCTTCGGACTGGGGACGGCCTACAATGAGCAGTTCTTC.

The CDR3 DNA reads TGCGCCAGCAGCCTTGAGTTAGCGGGGGGTGAGCAGTTCTTC. Its translation: CASSLELAGGEQFF. The chain couples TRBV5-1 to TRBJ2-1; 10 bases are a match to TRBD2. Unmatched junction bases numbered 7, after V lost 4 bases and J lost 9 bases. This CDR3 comprises 14 residues. The germline V gene has CDR1 SGHRS and CDR2 YFSETQ.

The genes are TRBV18 and TRBJ2-7; tentatively, D is TRBD2 (5 bases). CDR1 and CDR2 from the germline V gene are KGHSH and LQKENI. The CDR3 has 14 residues. V lost 6 bases, J lost 2 bases, and 14 bases lay in between. In DNA form, the CDR3 reads TGTGCCAGCTCGGGCAGCGGATCGACCTACGAGCAGTACTTC. Amino acids: CASSGSGSTYEQYF.

The CDR3: CASNPSLRANYGYTF. CDR3 bases: TGTGCCAGCAATCCCTCCTTGAGAGCTAACTATGGCTACACCTTC. The chain uses TRBV28 and TRBJ1-2, with unresolved D. Between the trimmed V and J ends, which lost 7 bases and 0 bases, there was a span of 15 bases. The CDR3 runs 15 residues. Germline V gene lookup returns CDR1 MDHEN and CDR2 SYDVKM.

The V gene is TRBV5-4, the J gene TRBJ2-7; D call uncertain. Germline-derived CDR1 and CDR2 are SGHNT and YYREEE (reference sequence). This CDR3 comprises 13 residues. Trimming stripped 4 bases from V and 2 bases from J, with 10 bases between. CDR3 residues: CASSRGSTYEQYF. Written as DNA, the CDR3 is TGTGCCAGCAGCCGAGGATCCACCTACGAGCAGTACTTC.

The chain carries TRBV10-3 and TRBJ1-4; D is undetermined. The CDR3 runs to 13 residues. Trimming left V 4 bases short and J 4 bases short, with 7 bases between. CDR1 and CDR2 (germline): ENHRY, SYGVKD. The CDR3, as DNA: TGTGCCATCAGTGGGCAGAGTAATGAAAAACTGTTTTTT. This codes for CAISGQSNEKLFF.

The chain recombines TRBV2 with TRBJ2-1; the D is unclear. The germline V gene has CDR1 SNHLY and CDR2 FYNNEI. Trimming took 2 bases from V and 8 from J, leaving 4 bases between them. The CDR3 length is 11 residues. The CDR3 loop reads CASSEWYEQFF. CDR3 DNA sequence: TGTGCCAGCAGTGAATGGTATGAGCAGTTCTTC.

This chain uses TRBV28 with TRBJ2-6; no firm D call. Per germline, CDR1 MDHEN and CDR2 SYDVKM. The CDR3 extends over 17 amino acids. V lost 3 bases and J lost 0, with 12 bases in between. This chain's CDR3 is CASSFGWGYSGANVLTF. Written as DNA, the CDR3 is TGTGCCAGCAGTTTTGGTTGGGGATACTCTGGGGCCAACGTCCTGACTTTC.

The count of this clone is one. This chain connects TRBV5-1 to TRBJ2-3; possibly TRBD1 for D (5 bases). Trimming left V 2 bases short and J 2 bases short, with 12 bases between. This CDR3 is 15 amino acids long. Germline CDR1 is SGHRS and CDR2 is YFSETQ. This CDR3 reads CASSFTGFYTDTQYF. The CDR3 bases are TGCGCCAGCAGCTTTACAGGATTCTACACAGATACGCAGTATTTT.

The rearrangement joins TRBV24-1 to TRBJ2-3; 10 bases are shared with TRBD2. The CDR3 spans 16 residues. V lost 3 bases and J lost 4; bases outside the gene matches: 6. CDR1 is KGHDR, CDR2 SFDVKD, per germline. The CDR3 here is CATSDRVAGGPDTQYF. As DNA, the CDR3 is TGTGCCACCAGTGATAGGGTAGCGGGAGGCCCAGATACGCAGTATTTT.

The chain recombines TRBV28 with TRBJ2-7; 7 nucleotides match TRBD1. After removal of 6 bases from V and 3 bases from J, the junction contained 14 bases not matched to a gene. The CDR3 is 16 residues long. Germline CDR1 reads MDHEN; CDR2 reads SYDVKM. The CDR3 sequence: CASSPLGAQGNYEQYF. As DNA, the CDR3 is TGTGCCAGCAGCCCCCTAGGTGCACAGGGGAACTACGAGCAGTACTTC.

The CDR3 protein is CASSQSAKEGYF. The DNA of the CDR3 is TGTGCCAGCAGCCAATCGGCCAAGGAGGGGTACTTC. V gene TRBV28 combines with J gene TRBJ2-7; D may be TRBD2 (6 bases). CDR1 and CDR2 (germline): MDHEN, SYDVKM. The germline V and J ends were trimmed by 6 bases and 12 bases, with 18 bases remaining between them. The CDR3 length is 12 residues.